One and the same sample provided the 9 T cell receptor beta chains below, sequenced in a study of neurological immune-mediated disorders. MiXCR, applied by TCRdb to the 5' RACE reads, yields one record per CDR3 protein. The profile shows fewer than 90,000 distinct CDR3 sequences, roughly 5.5% of them singletons. The material sequenced was PBMCs. The receptor set was obtained from a man younger than 35 with multiple sclerosis.

The sample holds a few counts of this clonotype. The chain couples TRBV9 to TRBJ2-1; 7 nucleotides align to TRBD2. With V trimmed by 1 base and J by 6 bases, 10 bases remained unmatched. Looked up from germline, CDR1 is SGDLS and CDR2 is YYNGEE. There are 16 residues in the CDR3. CDR3 DNA: TGTGCCAGCAGCGTAACCCCGGGAGGCATCGTCAATGAGCAGTTCTTC. It yields the protein CASSVTPGGIVNEQFF.

This clonotype was recorded at least ten times. The chain uses TRBV20-1 and TRBJ1-1; D is possibly TRBD1 (6 bases). The V gene's germline CDR1 is DFQATT and CDR2 SNEGSKA (reference sequence). CDR3 length: 12 residues. V lost 5 bases and J lost 4, with 11 bases in between. The chain's CDR3 is CSAGGGGTEAFF. CDR3 nucleotide sequence: TGCAGTGCTGGGGGAGGGGGCACTGAAGCTTTCTTT.

The gene calls are TRBV7-9 and TRBJ1-5, with 7 bases that match TRBD1. The CDR3 sequence is 15 residues long. The J segment lost 5 bases and the V segment lost 5 bases, leaving 9 bases of the junction unmatched. CDR1 SEHNR and CDR2 FQNEAQ come from the germline V gene (reference sequence). The CDR3 protein is CASSLTGAGDQPQHF. CDR3 bases: TGTGCCAGCAGCCTAACAGGGGCAGGGGATCAGCCCCAGCATTTT.

This clonotype came up a few times. The rearrangement joins TRBV29-1 to TRBJ2-1; possibly TRBD2 for D (6 bases). V was cut by 6 bases and J by 4 bases, with 10 bases left in between. The CDR3 consists of 12 residues. Germline V CDR1 and CDR2: SQVTM, ANQGSEA. CDR3 DNA: TGCAGCGTACGACTAGGATACAATGAGCAGTTCTTC. It translates to CSVRLGYNEQFF.

This clonotype was observed a few times. The chain has TRBV12-3 or TRBV12-4 and TRBJ1-5; D might be TRBD1 (6 bases). This CDR3 contains 15 residues. Trimming pared 2 bases from V and 9 bases from J, leaving 17 bases between. The CDR3 DNA reads TGTGCCAGCAGTTTAAGGGGGTCTGGGGGAATGCCCCAGCATTTT. It specifies CASSLRGSGGMPQHF.

This clonotype was counted at least ten times. The J gene is TRBJ2-5, the V gene TRBV5-1; no firm D call. Germline V gene lookup returns CDR1 SGHRS and CDR2 YFSETQ. The CDR3 length is 15 residues. With 0 bases removed from V and 4 bases from J, the gap between germline ends came to 13 bases. The CDR3 sequence is CASSLARSTIETQYF. In DNA form, the CDR3 reads TGCGCCAGCAGCTTGGCCAGATCCACCATAGAGACCCAGTACTTC. Full variable domain (rest looked up from reference TRBV5-1 and TRBJ2-5): KAGVTQTPRYLIKTRGQQVTLSCSPISGHRSVSWYQQTPGQGLQFLFEYFSETQRNKGNFPGRFSGRQFSNSRSEMNVSTLELGDSALYLCASSLARSTIETQYFGPGTRLLVL.

This clonotype was detected ten times or more. This sequence joins TRBV18 and TRBJ1-1, with D unclear. The germline V gene encodes CDR1 KGHSH and CDR2 LQKENI. V lost 3 bases, J lost 1 base, and 6 bases lay in between. The CDR3 has 13 amino acids. This CDR3 is CASSPERNTEAFF. The CDR3 DNA follows: TGTGCCAGCTCACCGGAACGGAACACTGAAGCTTTCTTT.

This clonotype was seen ten or more times. This chain links TRBV21-1 with TRBJ2-7; the listed D gene, TRBD1, was not tested against the DNA. TRBV21-1 is a pseudogene. The CDR3 length is 16 residues. The DNA of the CDR3 is TGTGCCAGCAGCAAAGGGAAGGTCAGGGCGACCTACGAGCAGTACTTC. It specifies CASSKGKVRATYEQYF.

Notes on this clonotype: One base away lies a much larger clone, so this may be a sequencing read error. A read error is likely, as this CDR3 ends without the conserved phenylalanine or tryptophan. V and J are TRBV5-1 and TRBJ1-1; D may be TRBD1 (5 bases). Germline CDR1 reads SGHRS; CDR2 reads YFSETQ. The CDR3 runs to 13 residues. V lost 3 bases and J lost 5, with 11 bases in between. Written as DNA, the CDR3 is TGCGCCAGCAGCTCAGGGTCTGCGACTGAAGCTTTCTGT. Translation gives CASSSGSATEAFC.